A selection of T cell receptor beta chains follows, all from one sample in a study of response to subunit inactivated influenza vaccine. From the RT-PCR reads, TCRdb called clonotypes with MiXCR, one entry per CDR3 protein. This sample has about 700,000 distinct CDR3 sequences, with 11% to 15% found just once. The sample consisted of PBMCs from blood, taken 14 to 15 days before vaccination. The receptors originated from a man in his fifties who received an inactivated influenza vaccine. CDR3s include the opening cysteine and the closing phenylalanine or tryptophan. D genes are given only for firm matches. Clone size appears in some rows only: once, few, many, or a class for an expanded clone.

j_call clone_size v_call d_call cdr3_aa cdr3_nt
TRBJ2-3 few TRBV30 . CAWSDNTYTDTQYF TGTGCCTGGAGTGATAACACATACACAGATACGCAGTATTTT
TRBJ2-5 many TRBV9 TRBD1 CASSLTGGWEETQYF TGTGCCAGCAGCCTTACAGGGGGTTGGGAAGAGACCCAGTACTTC
TRBJ2-2 . TRBV4-3 . CASSQEDGSWWTGELFF TGCGCCAGCAGCCAAGAGGATGGCAGCTGGTGGACCGGGGAGCTGTTTTTT
TRBJ1-2 . TRBV6-5 . CASSYSWTPNYGYTF TGTGCCAGCAGTTACTCGTGGACACCTAACTATGGCTACACCTTC
TRBJ2-1 . TRBV28 TRBD2 CASSLSLGLAGDFQSNEQFF TGTGCCAGCAGTTTATCCCTGGGACTAGCGGGAGACTTCCAATCCAATGAGCAGTTCTTC
TRBJ1-1 few TRBV7-2 . CASSLAATLNTEAFF TGTGCCAGCAGCTTAGCAGCAACGTTGAACACTGAAGCTTTCTTT
TRBJ2-7 few TRBV7-9 . CASSQDTGSYEQYF TGTGCCAGCAGCCAGGACACGGGCAGTTACGAGCAGTACTTC
TRBJ2-2 many TRBV2 . CASRIGRGSNTGELFF TGTGCCAGCAGAATAGGACGGGGCTCGAACACCGGGGAGCTGTTTTTT
TRBJ2-5 few TRBV29-1 TRBD1 CSVEGGQGPGTQYF TGCAGCGTTGAAGGGGGACAGGGGCCGGGGACCCAGTACTTC
TRBJ1-2 few TRBV6-5 . CASSYDSISNYGYTF TGTGCCAGCAGTTACGATTCCATCAGTAACTATGGCTACACCTTC
TRBJ2-5 . TRBV20-1 TRBD2 CSARSPSGRALWETQYF TGCAGTGCTAGGTCCCCTAGCGGGAGGGCCCTCTGGGAGACCCAGTACTTC
TRBJ2-5 . TRBV5-6 TRBD1 CASSFYDRGLGETQYF TGTGCCAGCAGCTTCTATGACAGGGGCCTAGGAGAGACCCAGTACTTC
TRBJ2-1 many TRBV5-5 . CASGSILYNEQFF TGTGCCAGCGGGTCCATCCTCTACAATGAGCAGTTCTTC
TRBJ2-7 few TRBV11-2 TRBD2 CASSLPFGRSSYEQYF TGTGCCAGCAGTCTCCCTTTCGGGAGGAGCTCCTACGAGCAGTACTTC
TRBJ2-2 few TRBV7-9 TRBD1 CASSNPQGDTGELFF TGTGCCAGCAGCAACCCCCAGGGGGACACCGGGGAGCTGTTTTTT
TRBJ2-5 . TRBV7-8 . CASSLLPAGETQYF TGTGCCAGCAGCTTACTCCCCGCCGGGGAGACCCAGTACTTC
TRBJ2-7 . TRBV28 . CASTSPRGSSYEQYF TGTGCCAGCACCTCCCCTAGGGGGTCCTCCTACGAGCAGTACTTC
TRBJ1-2 few TRBV10-3 . CAISESGKANYGYTF TGTGCCATCAGTGAGAGCGGGAAAGCTAACTATGGCTACACCTTC
TRBJ2-2 few TRBV15 TRBD1 CATSVFRGRPGELFF TGTGCCACCAGCGTCTTCAGGGGGCGACCCGGGGAGCTGTTTTTT
TRBJ1-5 . TRBV6-1 . CASTLDSSVRPQHF TGTGCCAGCACCCTCGACAGTTCGGTACGTCCCCAGCATTTT
TRBJ1-5 few TRBV28 TRBD1 CASSLGQGTQPQHF TGTGCCAGCAGTTTGGGACAGGGGACTCAGCCCCAGCATTTT
TRBJ2-1 . TRBV4-3 . CASSREKGTYNEQFF TGCGCCAGCAGCCGCGAAAAGGGAACCTACAATGAGCAGTTCTTC
TRBJ2-3 few TRBV9 TRBD2 CASSARTRGGDTQYF TGTGCCAGCAGCGCCCGCACCCGGGGGGGGGATACGCAGTATTTT
TRBJ2-7 . TRBV10-3 . CAISARQVSYEQYF TGTGCCATCAGTGCCCGGCAGGTTTCCTACGAGCAGTACTTC
TRBJ2-7 few TRBV20-1 TRBD1 CSTPRTGTYEQYF TGCAGTACCCCGAGGACAGGAACCTACGAGCAGTACTTC
TRBJ2-1 many TRBV12-3/TRBV12-4 . CASTLNTGNNEQFF TGTGCCAGCACTCTTAATACCGGAAACAATGAGCAGTTCTTC
TRBJ1-1 . TRBV30 TRBD1 CAWTQGEEAFF TGTGCCTGGACACAGGGGGAAGAAGCTTTCTTT
TRBJ2-1 . TRBV7-2 . CASTPNYRGDEQFF TGTGCCAGCACCCCGAACTACCGGGGCGATGAGCAGTTCTTC
TRBJ2-2 . TRBV5-4 TRBD1 CASSSGQDTGELFF TGTGCCAGCAGCTCGGGACAGGACACCGGGGAGCTGTTTTTT
TRBJ2-7 . TRBV7-2 . CASSPGPATYEQYF TGTGCCAGCAGCCCCGGACCGGCCACCTACGAGCAGTACTTC
TRBJ2-2 . TRBV7-2 . CASSPLGTFSGELFF TGTGCCAGCAGCCCCCTAGGGACTTTTTCCGGGGAGCTGTTTTTT
TRBJ1-2 few TRBV6-1 . CASSDNRIGYTF TGTGCCAGCAGTGACAACCGTATAGGCTACACCTTC
TRBJ2-1 few TRBV5-1 . CASSEYHEQFF TGCGCCAGCAGCGAGTATCATGAGCAGTTCTTC
TRBJ2-2 few TRBV24-1 . CATSDMRTVTGELFF TGTGCCACCAGTGATATGAGGACAGTTACCGGGGAGCTGTTTTTT
TRBJ1-1 few TRBV25-1 TRBD1 CASSETGGSAEAFF TGTGCCAGCAGTGAAACAGGGGGAAGTGCTGAAGCTTTCTTT
TRBJ2-1 . TRBV24-1 TRBD2 CATSDSRSGNEQFF TGTGCCACCAGTGACTCCCGTAGCGGGAATGAGCAGTTCTTC
TRBJ2-3 . TRBV2 . CASSEFRGKADTQYF TGTGCCAGCAGTGAATTCAGGGGAAAGGCAGATACGCAGTATTTT
TRBJ2-3 few TRBV29-1 . CSVDTSSTDTQYF TGCAGCGTTGATACTAGCAGCACAGATACGCAGTATTTT
TRBJ1-5 . TRBV7-2 . CASSLYFGGNQPQHF TGTGCCAGCAGCTTATATTTTGGGGGCAATCAGCCCCAGCATTTT
TRBJ2-5 many TRBV28 . CASSLSWLGIQETQYF TGTGCCAGCAGTTTGTCGTGGTTGGGCATTCAAGAGACCCAGTACTTC
TRBJ2-3 few TRBV10-3 . CAISESMSRDTHTDTQYF TGTGCCATCAGTGAGTCGATGTCCAGGGACACCCACACAGATACGCAGTATTTT
TRBJ1-4 few TRBV7-8 . CASRGSLGEKLFF TGTGCCAGCAGAGGATCCCTGGGCGAAAAACTGTTTTTT
TRBJ2-1 . TRBV10-3 . CAIHEGEDFYNEQFF TGTGCCATCCACGAGGGGGAGGACTTCTACAATGAGCAGTTCTTC
TRBJ2-6 few TRBV4-3 . CASSQGAQGLSGANVLTF TGCGCCAGCAGCCAAGGTGCGCAGGGGCTTTCTGGGGCCAACGTCCTGACTTTC
TRBJ2-1 few TRBV20-1 TRBD2 CSAKPLTSGGVNEQFF TGCAGTGCTAAACCACTGACTAGCGGGGGGGTGAATGAGCAGTTCTTC
TRBJ2-7 few TRBV10-3 . CAISGSTETYEQYF TGTGCCATCAGTGGGAGCACGGAAACCTACGAGCAGTACTTC
TRBJ2-7 few TRBV6-2/TRBV6-3 TRBD1 CASSPPQPGGYEQYF TGTGCCAGCAGTCCCCCCCAACCAGGGGGCTACGAGCAGTACTTC
TRBJ2-1 few TRBV12-3/TRBV12-4 . CASSLLASGEQFF TGTGCCAGCAGTTTGTTAGCGTCAGGTGAGCAGTTCTTC
TRBJ1-2 few TRBV7-9 . CASSLGEGDGYTF TGTGCCAGCAGCTTAGGCGAGGGGGATGGCTACACCTTC
TRBJ2-5 . TRBV18 . CASSPPKGVVEETQYF TGTGCCAGCTCACCACCGAAAGGGGTGGTGGAAGAGACCCAGTACTTC
TRBJ2-3 . TRBV6-1 . CASSRTNHQPNTQYF TGTGCCAGCAGTCGGACTAACCACCAGCCAAATACGCAGTATTTT
TRBJ1-5 few TRBV6-2/TRBV6-3 . CASCTGSNQPQHF TGTGCCAGTTGTACAGGGTCCAATCAGCCCCAGCATTTT
TRBJ2-1 many TRBV6-2/TRBV6-3 TRBD2 CASMGAGGVEQFF TGTGCCAGCATGGGGGCGGGAGGAGTTGAGCAGTTCTTC
TRBJ1-4 few TRBV18 . CASSPRASSSNEKLFF TGTGCCAGCTCACCACGGGCATCGTCTTCGAATGAAAAACTGTTTTTT
TRBJ2-5 . TRBV7-2 . CASSLSSTYQETQYF TGTGCCAGCAGCTTAAGTTCCACATACCAAGAGACCCAGTACTTC
TRBJ2-7 many TRBV11-2 TRBD2 CASSRFPIAGDRSYEQYF TGTGCCAGCAGCCGATTTCCCATAGCGGGAGATCGCTCCTACGAGCAGTACTTC
TRBJ2-1 few TRBV5-1 TRBD2 CASSSKRTSIGNEQFF TGCGCCAGCAGCTCAAAAAGGACTAGTATAGGCAATGAGCAGTTCTTC